Below are 25 T cell receptor beta chains sequenced from a single sample in a study of radiotherapy plus CTLA-4 blockade in lung cancer. TCRdb's table, derived via immunoSEQ multiplex PCR, lists solely in-frame clones and lacks some. This sample carries approximately 75,000 clones, around 82% of them seen once, and the ten largest clones take 7.1%. The input for sequencing was peripheral blood, taken from a patient treated with radiotherapy plus ipilimumab. The origin of the receptors is a human donor with non-small cell lung cancer who had a complete response to radiotherapy plus ipilimumab.

This clone occurred a few times. The chain recombines TRBV4-3 with TRBJ2-1, with D possibly TRBD1 on 5 matching bases. The CDR3 loop spans 16 amino acids. CDR1 and CDR2 from the germline V gene are LGHNA and YSLEER. Trimming shortened V by 0 bases and J by 0 bases, and 9 bases separated the two germline ends. CDR3 DNA sequence: TGCGCCAGCAGCCAAGATGGGGCGGCCTCCTACAATGAGCAGTTCTTC. It is translated as CASSQDGAASYNEQFF.

This chain links TRBV27 with TRBJ1-2, with unresolved D. Germline CDR1 MNHEY, CDR2 SMNVEV (reference sequence). The CDR3 is 16 residues long. V shed 2 bases and J shed 8 bases, with 21 bases lying between them. This CDR3 reads CASSLGGIEVFRGYTF. CDR3 sequence (DNA): TGTGCCAGCAGTTTAGGAGGAATCGAGGTATTCAGAGGCTACACCTTC.

This clone was seen a few times. The chain recombines TRBV11-2 with TRBJ2-3, with TRBD2 matching 13 bases. Germline CDR1 SGHAT, CDR2 FQNNGV. The CDR3 runs 17 residues. V shed 1 base, J shed 2 bases, and the junction held 3 bases outside the gene matches. CDR3 protein: CASSLGGTSGNTDTQYF. The CDR3 nucleotides read TGTGCCAGCAGCTTAGGGGGGACTAGCGGGAACACAGATACGCAGTATTTT. Looking up the rest from reference TRBV11-2 and TRBJ2-3 gives the full variable domain: EAGVAQSPRYKIIEKRQSVAFWCNPISGHATLYWYQQILGQGPKLLIQFQNNGVVDDSQLPKDRFSAERLKGVDSTLKIQPAKLEDSAVYLCASSLGGTSGNTDTQYFGPGTRLTVL.

The chain has TRBV6-5 and TRBJ1-5; D not certain. Germline loops: CDR1 MNHEY, CDR2 SVGAGI. Trimming cost V 0 bases and J 5 bases, with 8 bases left between them. This CDR3 has 14 amino acids. Here the CDR3 reads CASSYSKRHQPQHF. CDR3 nucleotide sequence: TGTGCCAGCAGTTACTCTAAACGACATCAGCCCCAGCATTTT.

The chain links TRBV2 to TRBJ1-1, with D maybe TRBD1 (6 bases). V was clipped by 3 bases and J by 5 bases, with 10 bases between them. The germline gives CDR1 SNHLY, CDR2 FYNNEI. The CDR3 is 13 amino acids. CDR3 DNA: TGTGCCAGCAGTGAGGGGGGGCAAACTGAAGCTTTCTTT. Translating gives CASSEGGQTEAFF. Using reference TRBV2 and TRBJ1-1 for the parts outside the CDR3, the full variable domain is EPEVTQTPSHQVTQMGQEVILRCVPISNHLYFYWYRQILGQKVEFLVSFYNNEISEKSEIFDDQFSVERPDGSNFTLKIRSTKLEDSAMYFCASSEGGQTEAFFGQGTRLTVV.

This chain links TRBV6-4 with TRBJ2-1; 8 nucleotides match TRBD1. The V segment lost 6 bases and the J segment 6 bases; nucleotides outside the gene matches: 1. Germline V CDR1 and CDR2: MRHNA, SNTAGT. The CDR3 extends over 12 amino acids. The CDR3 sequence: CASRTGVNEQFF. Here the CDR3 DNA reads TGTGCCAGCAGGACAGGGGTCAATGAGCAGTTCTTC.

This chain connects TRBV9 to TRBJ2-1, with D possibly TRBD2 on 6 matching bases. The V end lost 4 bases, the J end lost 4 bases, and 15 bases lay between the germline ends. This CDR3 has 15 amino acids. Germline V lookup: CDR1 SGDLS, CDR2 YYNGEE. The CDR3 loop reads CASSPSRSGYNEQFF. DNA of the CDR3: TGTGCCAGCAGCCCCTCGCGAAGCGGGTACAATGAGCAGTTCTTC. The variable domain in full, completed from reference TRBV9 and TRBJ2-1, reads DSGVTQTPKHLITATGQRVTLRCSPRSGDLSVYWYQQSLDQGLQFLIQYYNGEERAKGNILERFSAQQFPDLHSELNLSSLELGDSALYFCASSPSRSGYNEQFFGPGTRLTVL.

The CDR3 loop reads CASSESGRNTQYF. For the CDR3, the DNA is TGCGCCAGCAGTGAGTCGGGGCGTAATACGCAGTATTTT. The chain couples TRBV10-1 to TRBJ2-3; a weak D match, TRBD1 (5 bases). The germline gives CDR1 WNHNN, CDR2 SYGVQD (reference sequence). This CDR3 has 13 amino acids. Trimming stripped 0 bases from V and 7 bases from J, with 8 bases between.

CDR3 bases: TGTGCCAGCAGCTTAGTTTTAGGAACACCTTATCGTAGCAATCAGCCCCAGCATTTT. It translates to CASSLVLGTPYRSNQPQHF. The rearrangement links TRBV7-6 to TRBJ1-5; D gene unclear. The CDR3 length is 19 residues. V dropped 1 base and J dropped 0 bases, with 19 bases sitting between them. Germline CDR1 reads SGHVS; CDR2 reads FNYEAQ.

The chain couples TRBV7-2 to TRBJ1-2; the D gene is possibly TRBD1 (6 bases). This CDR3 comprises 16 residues. CDR1 is SGHTA and CDR2 is FQGNSA in the germline V gene. Trimming pared 8 bases from V and 0 bases from J, leaving 19 bases between. The CDR3 is CASLLYQGNSNYGYTF. CDR3 in DNA: TGTGCCAGCCTCCTATATCAGGGGAACTCTAACTATGGCTACACCTTC. The whole variable domain, remainder taken from reference TRBV7-2 and TRBJ1-2, is GAGVSQSPSNKVTEKGKDVELRCDPISGHTALYWYRQSLGQGLEFLIYFQGNSAPDKSGLPSDRFSAERTGGSVSTLTIQRTQQEDSAVYLCASLLYQGNSNYGYTFGSGTRLTVV.

This clone was picked up a small number of times. The chain recombines TRBV19 with TRBJ1-3, with D hard to call. The CDR3 covers 15 residues. V lost 4 bases to trimming and J lost 0 bases, with 10 bases between them. The germline gives CDR1 LNHDA, CDR2 SQIVND (reference sequence). The CDR3 DNA sequence: TGTGCCAGTAGTAATCCCGTGGCCTCTGGAAACACCATATATTTT. Encoded protein: CASSNPVASGNTIYF.

This rearrangement joins TRBV6-6 to TRBJ2-3; D unresolved. CDR1 is MNHNY and CDR2 is SVGAGI in the germline V gene (reference sequence). V lost 4 bases, J lost 3 bases, and 11 bases lay in between. This CDR3 has 14 amino acids. The CDR3 sequence: CASSWQRVTDTQYF. CDR3 sequence (DNA): TGTGCCAGCAGTTGGCAAAGGGTAACAGATACGCAGTATTTT.

This chain joins TRBV7-2 and TRBJ1-3, with 7 bases matching TRBD1. This CDR3 is built from 13 residues. V lost 4 bases to trimming and J lost 5 bases; unmatched junction nucleotides: 2. The germline gives CDR1 SGHTA, CDR2 FQGNSA. The CDR3 DNA is TGTGCCAGCAGCTGGGACAGAAGAAACACCATATATTTT. Its protein is CASSWDRRNTIYF.

The CDR3 coding sequence is TGTGCCAGCTCAGGGGGGGTCAATGAGCAGTTCTTC. This encodes CASSGGVNEQFF. This chain joins TRBV18 and TRBJ2-1, with 7 bases aligning to TRBD2. The J segment lost 6 bases and the V segment lost 5 bases, leaving 1 base of the junction unmatched. Germline V CDR1 and CDR2: KGHSH, LQKENI. There are 12 residues in the CDR3.

The chain combines TRBV6-5 with TRBJ1-2, with TRBD1 matching over 9 bases. The germline CDR1 and CDR2 sequences are MNHEY and SVGAGI. The CDR3 totals 15 residues. Written as DNA, the CDR3 is TGTGTCATCAGCGGGAGACAGGGGGCTAACTATGGCTACACCTTC. This encodes CVISGRQGANYGYTF.

In this sample, this clone turned up once. This sequence joins TRBV28 and TRBJ1-2; 10 bases match TRBD1. Trimming removed 6 bases from V and 5 bases from J; junction bases left unmatched: 6. The germline CDR1 and CDR2 sequences are MDHEN and SYDVKM. This CDR3 has 14 amino acids. The CDR3 nucleotides are TGTGCCAGCAGGGTGGGACAGGGGATGTATGGCTACACCTTC. It is translated as CASRVGQGMYGYTF.

The sample holds one count of this clone. The V gene is TRBV12-5, the J gene TRBJ1-5; weak D call: TRBD1 (6 bases). The germline gives CDR1 LGHNT, CDR2 FRNRAP. The CDR3 is 12 amino acids. V was cut by 2 bases and J by 13 bases, with 12 bases left in between. The CDR3 reads CASGLTGTGQHF. CDR3 nucleotide sequence: TGTGCTAGTGGTTTGACAGGGACGGGTCAGCATTTT.

In nucleotides, the CDR3 is TGTGCCAGCAGTGAAGAGGTGGGTGGCTACACCTTC. Its protein is CASSEEVGGYTF. The rearrangement joins TRBV6-1 to TRBJ1-2; no firm D call. V was trimmed by 1 base and J by 7 bases, leaving 7 bases between them. CDR3 length: 12 residues. In germline, CDR1 is MNHNS, CDR2 SASEGT.

The chain couples TRBV9 to TRBJ2-3, with 8 positions matching TRBD2. The ends lost 1 base at V and 5 bases at J; junction bases unmatched: 9. The CDR3 is made up of 16 amino acids. Germline loops: CDR1 SGDLS, CDR2 YYNGEE. The CDR3 protein is CASSVFDGGAGDTQYF. The CDR3 coding sequence is TGTGCCAGCAGCGTATTCGACGGGGGGGCCGGAGATACGCAGTATTTT. The full variable domain, its missing parts supplied by reference TRBV9 and TRBJ2-3, is DSGVTQTPKHLITATGQRVTLRCSPRSGDLSVYWYQQSLDQGLQFLIQYYNGEERAKGNILERFSAQQFPDLHSELNLSSLELGDSALYFCASSVFDGGAGDTQYFGPGTRLTVL.

The chain has TRBV5-1 and TRBJ2-6; the D is unclear. This CDR3 has 16 residues. CDR1 is SGHRS and CDR2 is YFSETQ in the germline V gene. The V end lost 0 bases, the J end lost 0 bases, and 7 bases lay between the germline ends. CDR3 DNA sequence: TGCGCCAGCAGCTTGGCCTACCTCTCTGGGGCCAACGTCCTGACTTTC. Amino acids: CASSLAYLSGANVLTF.

The rearrangement joins TRBV2 to TRBJ1-2; D gene uncertain. Germline CDR1 SNHLY, CDR2 FYNNEI. Deletions cut 6 bases from V and 6 bases from J, with 14 bases between. CDR3 length: 13 amino acids. CDR3 in amino acids: CASRGWIEDGYTF. The CDR3, as DNA: TGTGCCAGCAGAGGATGGATTGAGGATGGCTACACCTTC.

The chain couples TRBV7-2 to TRBJ1-2; unclear D gene. The V end lost 5 bases, the J end lost 4 bases, and 8 bases lay between the germline ends. The CDR3 covers 12 residues. Per germline, CDR1 SGHTA and CDR2 FQGNSA. The CDR3 region has the DNA TGTGCCAGCAGCAAGCTATCCTATGGCTACACCTTC. Encoded protein: CASSKLSYGYTF.

The chain has TRBV28 and TRBJ2-2, with 9 nucleotides matching TRBD1. The V gene end was trimmed by 5 bases and the J gene end by 4 bases; junction bases not matched to a gene: 17. This CDR3 is 19 amino acids long. Germline CDR1 is MDHEN and CDR2 is SYDVKM. CDR3: CASSPDSNRGLSITGELFF. CDR3 nucleotides: TGTGCCAGCAGTCCCGACTCAAACAGGGGGCTGTCGATCACCGGGGAGCTGTTTTTT.

The chain links TRBV6-5 to TRBJ1-1, with a possible D match to TRBD1 (5 bases). CDR1 and CDR2 from the germline V gene are MNHEY and SVGAGI. Deletions cut 5 bases from V and 1 base from J, with 8 bases between. The CDR3 is 13 amino acids. CDR3 sequence (DNA): TGTGCCAGCAGTCGGCAGGGGAACACTGAAGCTTTCTTT. Its protein is CASSRQGNTEAFF.

V is TRBV13 and J is TRBJ1-1; D possibly corresponds to TRBD1 (6 bases). Germline CDR1 PRHDT, CDR2 FYEKMQ (reference sequence). The germline V and J ends were trimmed by 1 base and 1 base, with 10 bases remaining between them. The CDR3 loop spans 15 amino acids. CDR3 sequence (DNA): TGTGCCAGCAGCTTAGAACGGGGGGCGAACACTGAAGCTTTCTTT. It encodes CASSLERGANTEAFF.